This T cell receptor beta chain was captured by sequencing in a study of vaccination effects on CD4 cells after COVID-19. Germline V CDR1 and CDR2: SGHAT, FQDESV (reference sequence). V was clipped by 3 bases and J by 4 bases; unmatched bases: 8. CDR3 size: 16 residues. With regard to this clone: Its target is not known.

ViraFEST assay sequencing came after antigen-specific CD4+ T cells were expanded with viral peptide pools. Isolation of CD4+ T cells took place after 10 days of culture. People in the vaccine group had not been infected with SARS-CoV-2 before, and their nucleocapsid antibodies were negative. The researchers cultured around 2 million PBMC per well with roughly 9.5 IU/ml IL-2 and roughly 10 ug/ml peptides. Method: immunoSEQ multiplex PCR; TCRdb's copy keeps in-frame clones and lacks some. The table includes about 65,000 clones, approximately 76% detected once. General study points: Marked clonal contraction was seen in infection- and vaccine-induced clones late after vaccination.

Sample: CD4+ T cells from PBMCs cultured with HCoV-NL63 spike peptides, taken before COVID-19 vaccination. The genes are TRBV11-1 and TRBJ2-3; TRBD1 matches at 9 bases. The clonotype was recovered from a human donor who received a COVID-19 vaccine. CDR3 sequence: CASSLGDRVSPDTQYF. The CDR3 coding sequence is TGTGCCAGCAGCTTGGGGGACAGGGTGTCCCCAGATACGCAGTATTTT. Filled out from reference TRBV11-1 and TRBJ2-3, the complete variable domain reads EAEVAQSPRYKITEKSQAVAFWCDPISGHATLYWYRQILGQGPELLVQFQDESVVDDSQLPKDRFSAERLKGVDSTLKIQPAELGDSAMYLCASSLGDRVSPDTQYFGPGTRLTVL.